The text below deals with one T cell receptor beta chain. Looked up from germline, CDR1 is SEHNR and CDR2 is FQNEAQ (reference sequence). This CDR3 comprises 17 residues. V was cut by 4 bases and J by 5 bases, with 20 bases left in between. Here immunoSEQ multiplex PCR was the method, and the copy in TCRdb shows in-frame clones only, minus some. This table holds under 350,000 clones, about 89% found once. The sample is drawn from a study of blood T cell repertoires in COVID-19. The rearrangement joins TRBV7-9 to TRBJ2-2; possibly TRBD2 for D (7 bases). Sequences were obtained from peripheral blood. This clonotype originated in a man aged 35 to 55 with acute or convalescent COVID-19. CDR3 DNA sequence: TGTGCCAGCAGCTCTCGCGTGGGGGGGCCTGGAACCGGGGAGCTGTTTTTT. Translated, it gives CASSSRVGGPGTGELFF.